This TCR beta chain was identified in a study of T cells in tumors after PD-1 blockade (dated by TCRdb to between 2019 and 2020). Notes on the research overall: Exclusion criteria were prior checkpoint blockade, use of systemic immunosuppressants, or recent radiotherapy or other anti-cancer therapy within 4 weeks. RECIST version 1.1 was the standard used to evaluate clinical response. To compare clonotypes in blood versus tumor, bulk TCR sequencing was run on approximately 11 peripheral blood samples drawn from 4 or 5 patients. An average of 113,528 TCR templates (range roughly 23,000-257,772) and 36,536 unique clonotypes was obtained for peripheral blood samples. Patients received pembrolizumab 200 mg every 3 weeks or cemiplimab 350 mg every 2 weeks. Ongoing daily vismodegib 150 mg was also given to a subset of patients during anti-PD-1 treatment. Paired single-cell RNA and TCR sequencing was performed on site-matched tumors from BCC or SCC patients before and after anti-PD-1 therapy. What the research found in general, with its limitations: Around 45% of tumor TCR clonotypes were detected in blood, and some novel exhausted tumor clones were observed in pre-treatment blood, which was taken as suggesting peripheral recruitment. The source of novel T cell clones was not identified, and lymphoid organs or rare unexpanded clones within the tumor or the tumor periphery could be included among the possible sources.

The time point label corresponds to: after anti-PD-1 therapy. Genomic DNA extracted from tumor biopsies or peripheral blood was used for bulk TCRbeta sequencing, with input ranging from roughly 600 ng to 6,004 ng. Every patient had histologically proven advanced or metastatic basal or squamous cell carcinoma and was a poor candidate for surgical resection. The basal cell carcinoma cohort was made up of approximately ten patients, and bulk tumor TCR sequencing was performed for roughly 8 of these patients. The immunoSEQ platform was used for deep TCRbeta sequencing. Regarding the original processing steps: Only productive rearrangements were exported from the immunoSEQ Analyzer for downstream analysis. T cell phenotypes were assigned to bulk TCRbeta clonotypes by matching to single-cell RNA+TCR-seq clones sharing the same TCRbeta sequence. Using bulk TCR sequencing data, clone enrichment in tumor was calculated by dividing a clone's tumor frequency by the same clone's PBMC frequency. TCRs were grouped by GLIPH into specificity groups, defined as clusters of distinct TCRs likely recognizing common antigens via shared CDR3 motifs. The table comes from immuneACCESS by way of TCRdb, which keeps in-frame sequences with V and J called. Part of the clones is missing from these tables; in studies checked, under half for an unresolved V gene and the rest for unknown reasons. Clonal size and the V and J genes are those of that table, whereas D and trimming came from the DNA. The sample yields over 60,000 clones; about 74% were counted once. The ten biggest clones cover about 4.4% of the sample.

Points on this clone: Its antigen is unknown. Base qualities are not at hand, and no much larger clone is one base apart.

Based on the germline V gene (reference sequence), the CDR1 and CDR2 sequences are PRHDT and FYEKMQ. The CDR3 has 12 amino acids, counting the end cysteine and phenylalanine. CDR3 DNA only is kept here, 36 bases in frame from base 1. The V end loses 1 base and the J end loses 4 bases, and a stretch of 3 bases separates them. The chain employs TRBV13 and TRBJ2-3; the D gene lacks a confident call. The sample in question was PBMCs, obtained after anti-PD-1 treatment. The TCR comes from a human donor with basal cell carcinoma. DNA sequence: TGTGCCAGCAGCTTAGCCCCAGATACGCAGTATTTT. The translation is CASSLAPDTQYF.